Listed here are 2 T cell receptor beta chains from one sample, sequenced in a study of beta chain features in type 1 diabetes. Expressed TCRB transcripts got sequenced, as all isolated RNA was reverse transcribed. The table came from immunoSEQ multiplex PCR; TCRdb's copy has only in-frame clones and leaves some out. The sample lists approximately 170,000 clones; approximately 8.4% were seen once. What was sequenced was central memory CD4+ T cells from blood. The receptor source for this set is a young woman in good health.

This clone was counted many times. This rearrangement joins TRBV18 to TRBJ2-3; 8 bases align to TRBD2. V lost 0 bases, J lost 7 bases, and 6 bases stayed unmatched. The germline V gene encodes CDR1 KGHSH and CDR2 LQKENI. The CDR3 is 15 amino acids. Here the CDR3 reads CASSPPTGGVNTQYF. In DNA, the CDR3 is TGTGCCAGCTCACCACCGACGGGGGGGGTAAATACGCAGTATTTT.

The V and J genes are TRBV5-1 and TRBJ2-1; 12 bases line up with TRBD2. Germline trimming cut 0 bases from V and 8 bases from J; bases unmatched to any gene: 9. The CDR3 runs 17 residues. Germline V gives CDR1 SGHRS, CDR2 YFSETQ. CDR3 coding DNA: TGCGCCAGCAGCTTGGGCCTCCTAGCGGGAGGGGAGCATGAGCAGTTCTTC. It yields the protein CASSLGLLAGGEHEQFF.